This T cell receptor beta chain was retrieved from a study of radiation and T cells in renal cell carcinoma. Across the whole study: Nephrectomy followed 15 Gy stereotactic body radiation by 4 weeks.

The protocol was immunoSEQ multiplex PCR, while the TCRdb copy is restricted to in-frame clones and leaves out a portion. The top ten clones hold 5.5% to 7.5% of a sample with 70,000 or so clones, more than 75% of them seen once. Trimming shortened V by 7 bases and J by 1 base, and 13 bases separated the two germline ends. The CDR3 consists of 14 residues. Germline loops: CDR1 MNHNY, CDR2 SVGAGI (reference sequence). Study-wide results and caveats: From baseline, blood top tumor clonotypes peaked at 2 weeks post-radiation. Without pretreatment biopsies, baseline tumor clonotype presence was undetermined.

Time point specified: blood 2 weeks post-SBRT. Documented treatment: 15 Gy SBRT to primary tumor, nephrectomy 4 weeks later. Clear cell pathology was present in this patient's renal cell carcinoma. Remarks on this clone: Its antigen remains unidentified.

This receptor was obtained from a man in his sixties with renal cell carcinoma. The specimen was blood, collected from a patient whose treatment included radiotherapy and nephrectomy. J is TRBJ1-1 and V is TRBV6-6; a possible D gene is TRBD1 (6 bases). Here the CDR3 DNA reads TGTGCCAGCACAGCGGGACACCCGAACACTGAAGCTTTCTTT. It specifies CASTAGHPNTEAFF.